The 2 T cell receptor beta chains given below trace back to one sample, sequenced in a study of T cell repertoires in cytomegalovirus infection. TCRdb fed the reads into MiXCR, producing one record per CDR3 protein. The table includes hundreds of thousands of distinct CDR3 sequences, less than 35% detected once. The antigens these receptors bind are not known. Here the sequenced sample was cultured CD8+ T cells from PBMCs, taken from culture after CMV antigen stimulation. These receptors all come from a human donor in good health (CMV status not recorded). Some clones in this sample may be carry-over from other donors' samples.

The chain joins TRBV4-1 to TRBJ2-3, with TRBD1 matching over 8 bases. V trimming: 2 bases; J trimming: 6 bases; junction bases outside the gene matches: 7. The germline CDR1 and CDR2 sequences are MGHRA and YSYEKL. The CDR3 extends over 15 amino acids. For the CDR3, the DNA is TGCGCCAGCAGCCAATGGACAGGGTCCTCGGATACGCAGTATTTT. It encodes CASSQWTGSSDTQYF.

The sample holds a few counts of this clonotype. This chain joins TRBV12-5 and TRBJ2-3; D possibly corresponds to TRBD2 (5 bases). V was cut by 7 bases and J by 1 base, with 15 bases left in between. Germline V gene data show CDR1 as LGHNT and CDR2 as FRNRAP. The CDR3 spans 15 residues. The CDR3 here is CASALRGIGTDTQYF. As DNA, the CDR3 is TGTGCTAGTGCCTTGAGAGGGATCGGCACAGATACGCAGTATTTT.